Listed below are T cell receptor beta chains from one sample, sequenced in a study of T cell responses to AZD1222 COVID-19 vaccine. Sequencing used immunoSEQ multiplex PCR; TCRdb keeps in-frame clones, though not all of them. Of 100,000 to 150,000 clones in the sample, 88% were seen once. Material: peripheral blood, obtained on day 0 of AZD1222 vaccination. The source is an adult in good health. CDR3s include the opening cysteine and the closing phenylalanine or tryptophan. Fields, in order: V gene, J gene, clone size, D gene, CDR3 length, CDR3 protein, CDR3 DNA. The D gene is left open where the match is weak. Not every row has a clone size; where given, it reads once, few, many or a size class.

V gene: TRBV4-2
J gene: TRBJ1-2
clone size: NA
D gene: NA
CDR3 length: 15
CDR3 protein: CASSQDFGRAVGYTF
CDR3 DNA: TGTGCCAGCAGCCAAGATTTCGGCCGGGCGGTTGGCTACACCTTC

V gene: TRBV4-1
J gene: TRBJ1-4
clone size: NA
D gene: TRBD1
CDR3 length: 15
CDR3 protein: CASSQRDRDNEKLFF
CDR3 DNA: TGCGCCAGCAGCCAGAGGGACAGGGATAATGAAAAACTGTTTTTT

V gene: TRBV3-1/TRBV3-2
J gene: TRBJ1-1
clone size: NA
D gene: NA
CDR3 length: 12
CDR3 protein: CASSRDRNEAFF
CDR3 DNA: TGTGCCAGCAGCCGCGACAGGAATGAAGCTTTCTTT

V gene: TRBV5-1
J gene: TRBJ1-4
clone size: NA
D gene: NA
CDR3 length: 15
CDR3 protein: CASSWRWPTNEKLFF
CDR3 DNA: TGCGCCAGCAGCTGGAGGTGGCCAACTAATGAAAAACTGTTTTTT

V gene: TRBV19
J gene: TRBJ2-3
clone size: NA
D gene: NA
CDR3 length: 14
CDR3 protein: CASSMGSRGDTQYF
CDR3 DNA: TGTGCCAGTAGTATGGGGTCTCGAGGAGATACGCAGTATTTT

V gene: TRBV4-3
J gene: TRBJ1-1
clone size: once
D gene: NA
CDR3 length: 13
CDR3 protein: CASSQDWSTEAFF
CDR3 DNA: TGCGCCAGCAGCCAAGATTGGAGCACTGAAGCTTTCTTT

V gene: TRBV23-1
J gene: TRBJ1-4
clone size: once
D gene: NA
CDR3 length: 18
CDR3 protein: CASSQSGTSAPRSEKLFF
CDR3 DNA: TGCGCCAGCAGTCAAAGTGGGACGTCTGCCCCTAGGAGTGAAAAACTGTTTTTT

V gene: TRBV5-4
J gene: TRBJ1-2
clone size: NA
D gene: NA
CDR3 length: 14
CDR3 protein: CASSLEPDSYGYTF
CDR3 DNA: TGTGCCAGCAGCTTGGAGCCGGACAGCTATGGCTACACCTTC

V gene: TRBV27
J gene: TRBJ2-5
clone size: NA
D gene: TRBD2
CDR3 length: 14
CDR3 protein: CASSLERGGGAQYF
CDR3 DNA: TGTGCCAGCAGTTTGGAGCGGGGGGGCGGGGCCCAGTACTTC

V gene: TRBV19
J gene: TRBJ1-6
clone size: NA
D gene: NA
CDR3 length: 15
CDR3 protein: CASRPEGDPHSPLHF
CDR3 DNA: TGTGCCAGTAGACCCGAAGGAGACCCCCATTCACCCCTCCACTTT

V gene: TRBV14
J gene: TRBJ2-7
clone size: NA
D gene: NA
CDR3 length: 12
CDR3 protein: CASSQGPFKQYF
CDR3 DNA: TGTGCCAGCAGCCAAGGGCCGTTTAAGCAGTACTTC

V gene: TRBV7-3
J gene: TRBJ1-1
clone size: NA
D gene: NA
CDR3 length: 14
CDR3 protein: CASSPRGGNTEAFF
CDR3 DNA: TGTGCCAGCAGCCCCCGAGGGGGGAACACTGAAGCTTTCTTT

V gene: TRBV6-5
J gene: TRBJ2-7
clone size: NA
D gene: NA
CDR3 length: 15
CDR3 protein: CASSSPAAATYEQYF
CDR3 DNA: TGTGCCAGCAGTTCCCCGGCGGCAGCAACCTACGAGCAGTACTTC

V gene: TRBV30
J gene: TRBJ2-7
clone size: NA
D gene: NA
CDR3 length: 13
CDR3 protein: CAWRRTSTYEQYF
CDR3 DNA: TGTGCCTGGAGAAGGACCTCCACCTACGAGCAGTACTTC

V gene: TRBV3-1/TRBV3-2
J gene: TRBJ2-3
clone size: NA
D gene: NA
CDR3 length: 12
CDR3 protein: CASGFIGDTQYF
CDR3 DNA: TGTGCCTCTGGGTTCATTGGAGATACGCAGTATTTT

V gene: TRBV14
J gene: TRBJ2-6
clone size: NA
D gene: NA
CDR3 length: 16
CDR3 protein: CASSLPFRLGANVLTF
CDR3 DNA: TGTGCCAGCAGCCTACCCTTCCGGCTCGGGGCCAACGTCCTGACTTTC

V gene: TRBV2
J gene: TRBJ2-2
clone size: NA
D gene: TRBD2
CDR3 length: 15
CDR3 protein: CASSRLAGGSGELFF
CDR3 DNA: TGTGCCAGCAGCAGACTAGCGGGAGGTTCCGGGGAGCTGTTTTTT

V gene: TRBV19
J gene: TRBJ1-1
clone size: NA
D gene: TRBD1
CDR3 length: 16
CDR3 protein: CASSKNLGQGLTEAFF
CDR3 DNA: TGTGCCAGTAGTAAGAATTTAGGACAGGGCCTCACTGAAGCTTTCTTT

V gene: TRBV28
J gene: TRBJ2-1
clone size: NA
D gene: NA
CDR3 length: 13
CDR3 protein: CASSLMRVNEQFF
CDR3 DNA: TGTGCCAGCAGTTTGATGAGAGTCAATGAGCAGTTCTTC

V gene: TRBV19
J gene: TRBJ2-7
clone size: NA
D gene: TRBD2
CDR3 length: 14
CDR3 protein: CASSPGLAGTEQYF
CDR3 DNA: TGTGCCAGTAGCCCGGGACTAGCGGGAACCGAGCAGTACTTC

V gene: TRBV6-2/TRBV6-3
J gene: TRBJ2-1
clone size: NA
D gene: NA
CDR3 length: 13
CDR3 protein: CASSHGRVVQQFF
CDR3 DNA: TGTGCCAGCAGCCATGGACGGGTTGTACAGCAGTTCTTC

V gene: TRBV6-5
J gene: TRBJ2-7
clone size: NA
D gene: TRBD1
CDR3 length: 14
CDR3 protein: CASRRGQGEHEQYF
CDR3 DNA: TGTGCCAGCAGGCGGGGACAGGGTGAGCACGAGCAGTACTTC

V gene: TRBV4-2
J gene: TRBJ2-5
clone size: NA
D gene: TRBD2
CDR3 length: 14
CDR3 protein: CASSQDRGGETQYF
CDR3 DNA: TGTGCCAGCAGCCAAGATCGGGGGGGAGAGACCCAGTACTTC

V gene: TRBV25-1
J gene: TRBJ1-2
clone size: NA
D gene: NA
CDR3 length: 14
CDR3 protein: CASSALGGNRGYTF
CDR3 DNA: TGTGCCAGCAGCGCCTTGGGGGGTAATCGTGGCTACACCTTC

V gene: TRBV5-1
J gene: TRBJ1-1
clone size: NA
D gene: NA
CDR3 length: 15
CDR3 protein: CASSLGVSMNTEAFF
CDR3 DNA: TGCGCCAGCAGCTTGGGCGTCTCTATGAACACTGAAGCTTTCTTT

V gene: TRBV6-5
J gene: TRBJ2-7
clone size: NA
D gene: NA
CDR3 length: 15
CDR3 protein: CASSLRASSPYEQYF
CDR3 DNA: TGTGCCAGCAGTTTAAGGGCTAGCAGTCCCTACGAGCAGTACTTC

V gene: TRBV4-2
J gene: TRBJ2-1
clone size: NA
D gene: TRBD2
CDR3 length: 16
CDR3 protein: CASSQASGRGLNEQFF
CDR3 DNA: TGTGCCAGCAGCCAAGCTAGCGGGAGGGGGTTAAATGAGCAGTTCTTC

V gene: TRBV18
J gene: TRBJ2-5
clone size: NA
D gene: NA
CDR3 length: 15
CDR3 protein: CASSPPSSVGETQYF
CDR3 DNA: TGTGCCAGCTCACCACCGTCTTCGGTCGGAGAGACCCAGTACTTC

V gene: TRBV19
J gene: TRBJ1-2
clone size: NA
D gene: NA
CDR3 length: 12
CDR3 protein: CASSRQSYGYTF
CDR3 DNA: TGTGCCAGTAGCCGACAGTCCTATGGCTACACCTTC

V gene: TRBV5-8
J gene: TRBJ1-1
clone size: few
D gene: NA
CDR3 length: 16
CDR3 protein: CASSLYSGGPNTEAFF
CDR3 DNA: TGTGCCAGCAGCTTGTATTCGGGGGGCCCGAACACTGAAGCTTTCTTT

V gene: TRBV28
J gene: TRBJ1-4
clone size: NA
D gene: NA
CDR3 length: 16
CDR3 protein: CASSFPRGPSNEKLFF
CDR3 DNA: TGTGCCAGCAGTTTCCCTCGGGGCCCCTCAAATGAAAAACTGTTTTTT

V gene: TRBV29-1
J gene: TRBJ1-1
clone size: NA
D gene: TRBD1
CDR3 length: 13
CDR3 protein: CSVDDRVNTEAFF
CDR3 DNA: TGCAGCGTTGACGACAGGGTTAACACTGAAGCTTTCTTT

V gene: TRBV3-1/TRBV3-2
J gene: TRBJ2-5
clone size: NA
D gene: NA
CDR3 length: 15
CDR3 protein: CASSQDLRVEETQYF
CDR3 DNA: TGTGCCAGCAGCCAGGATTTACGGGTAGAAGAGACCCAGTACTTC

V gene: TRBV11-3
J gene: TRBJ2-1
clone size: NA
D gene: NA
CDR3 length: 11
CDR3 protein: CASSLDMLLFF
CDR3 DNA: TGTGCCAGCAGCTTAGACATGCTTCTGTTCTTC

V gene: TRBV28
J gene: TRBJ1-5
clone size: NA
D gene: TRBD1
CDR3 length: 16
CDR3 protein: CASSFGQGYSNQPQHF
CDR3 DNA: TGTGCCAGCAGCTTCGGACAGGGTTATAGCAATCAGCCCCAGCATTTT

V gene: TRBV7-8
J gene: TRBJ1-4
clone size: NA
D gene: NA
CDR3 length: 16
CDR3 protein: CASSFDKGRLNEKLFF
CDR3 DNA: TGTGCCAGCAGCTTCGACAAGGGGCGCCTAAATGAAAAACTGTTTTTT

V gene: TRBV10-3
J gene: TRBJ1-1
clone size: NA
D gene: NA
CDR3 length: 11
CDR3 protein: CAISELGEAFF
CDR3 DNA: TGTGCCATCAGTGAGCTGGGTGAAGCTTTCTTT

V gene: TRBV10-3
J gene: TRBJ2-1
clone size: NA
D gene: NA
CDR3 length: 11
CDR3 protein: CAISVGHEQFF
CDR3 DNA: TGTGCCATCAGTGTTGGTCATGAGCAGTTCTTC

V gene: TRBV3-1/TRBV3-2
J gene: TRBJ1-5
clone size: once
D gene: NA
CDR3 length: 13
CDR3 protein: CASSQGGGQPQHF
CDR3 DNA: TGTGCCAGCAGCCAGGGGGGGGGTCAGCCCCAGCATTTT

V gene: TRBV11-2
J gene: TRBJ2-7
clone size: NA
D gene: NA
CDR3 length: 15
CDR3 protein: CASSYSSIGPYEQYF
CDR3 DNA: TGTGCCAGCAGCTACAGTAGTATTGGACCCTACGAGCAGTACTTC

V gene: TRBV7-9
J gene: TRBJ1-6
clone size: NA
D gene: TRBD1
CDR3 length: 17
CDR3 protein: CASSFPAGTGAFSPLHF
CDR3 DNA: TGTGCCAGCAGCTTTCCCGCCGGGACAGGGGCCTTTTCACCCCTCCACTTT

V gene: TRBV11-2
J gene: TRBJ1-4
clone size: NA
D gene: NA
CDR3 length: 14
CDR3 protein: CASSLGAYNEKLFF
CDR3 DNA: TGTGCCAGCAGCTTAGGGGCGTATAATGAAAAACTGTTTTTT

V gene: TRBV5-1
J gene: TRBJ1-4
clone size: NA
D gene: NA
CDR3 length: 13
CDR3 protein: CASSLSQNEKLFF
CDR3 DNA: TGCGCCAGCAGCTTGTCCCAAAATGAAAAACTGTTTTTT

V gene: TRBV5-1
J gene: TRBJ1-2
clone size: NA
D gene: TRBD1
CDR3 length: 15
CDR3 protein: CASSPPTGVDYGYTF
CDR3 DNA: TGCGCCAGCAGCCCGCCGACAGGGGTTGACTATGGCTACACCTTC

V gene: TRBV14
J gene: TRBJ2-3
clone size: NA
D gene: TRBD1
CDR3 length: 14
CDR3 protein: CASSPKGARDTQYF
CDR3 DNA: TGTGCCAGCAGCCCTAAGGGGGCCAGAGATACGCAGTATTTT

V gene: TRBV11-3
J gene: TRBJ1-1
clone size: NA
D gene: NA
CDR3 length: 11
CDR3 protein: CASSTDTEAFF
CDR3 DNA: TGTGCCAGCAGCACGGACACTGAAGCTTTCTTT

V gene: TRBV6-5
J gene: TRBJ2-2
clone size: NA
D gene: NA
CDR3 length: 14
CDR3 protein: CASRYTGGTGELFF
CDR3 DNA: TGTGCCAGCAGGTATACAGGAGGTACCGGGGAGCTGTTTTTT